The sequence of this TCR beta chain was determined in a study of blood T cells in healthy people across ages. A minimum of 6.5 million PBMCs was isolated per sample. Together with a sample-barcoded 5' primer, a J-beta primer mix was included in a second PCR lasting roughly 6 to 12 cycles. TCRdb ran MiXCR on the 5' RACE reads and lists one entry per CDR3 protein. The profile shows approximately 800,000 distinct CDR3 sequences, under 40% of them singletons. The V end was cut by 8 bases, the J end by 1 base, with 14 bases between. This CDR3 region has 13 residues. Germline V gives CDR1 DFQATT, CDR2 SNEGSKA (reference sequence).

Sequencing used blood. The TCR sequence derives from a man younger than 35 in good health. The gene calls are TRBV20-1 and TRBJ1-1, with a possible D match to TRBD1 (6 bases). As DNA, the CDR3 is TGCAGTAGTCCCCAGGGGCAGAACACTGAAGCTTTCTTT. Translated, it gives CSSPQGQNTEAFF.